This entry concerns a single TCR beta chain. Its antigen is as yet unknown. This sample's RNA came from whole unsorted tissue. This non-tumor lung sample came from over 3 cm beyond the tumor edge. A modified ARM-PCR protocol with three rounds of nested PCR amplified TCRbeta. One entry per CDR3 protein results from TCRdb running MiXCR on the multiplex PCR reads. The sample holds fewer than 100,000 distinct CDR3 sequences; about four fifths are singletons and the top ten take roughly half. This entry is derived from a study of tumor and adjacent non-tumor tissue in lung cancer. Across the whole study: Samples averaged around 4 million productive TCRbeta reads each. Overall study results and limits: Tumor TCR diversity, when higher, was linked to shorter survival. Tumor repertoires had a smaller top 100 clone share than normal lung. Tumor tissue had significantly higher TCR diversity than normal lung.

This CDR3 is built from 14 residues. Per the germline V gene, CDR1 is SGHAT and CDR2 is FQNNGV. The source of this sequence is a man aged 55-75 years with non-small cell lung cancer. Sample: distant non-tumor lung tissue. J is TRBJ1-1 and V is TRBV11-2, with D unresolved. The CDR3 DNA reads TGTGCTAGCCTACGAGGATACCAGAACACTGAAGCTTTCTTT. Translating gives CASLRGYQNTEAFF.